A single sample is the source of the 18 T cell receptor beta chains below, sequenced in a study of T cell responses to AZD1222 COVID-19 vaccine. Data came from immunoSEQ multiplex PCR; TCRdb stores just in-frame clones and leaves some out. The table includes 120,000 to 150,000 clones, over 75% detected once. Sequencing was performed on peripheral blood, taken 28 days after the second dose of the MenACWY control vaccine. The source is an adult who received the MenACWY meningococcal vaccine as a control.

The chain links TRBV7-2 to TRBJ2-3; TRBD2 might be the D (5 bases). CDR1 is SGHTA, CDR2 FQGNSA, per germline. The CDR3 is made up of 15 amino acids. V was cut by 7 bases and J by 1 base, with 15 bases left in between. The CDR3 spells CASTPSGKGTDTQYF. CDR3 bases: TGTGCCAGCACCCCTTCGGGGAAAGGCACAGATACGCAGTATTTT.

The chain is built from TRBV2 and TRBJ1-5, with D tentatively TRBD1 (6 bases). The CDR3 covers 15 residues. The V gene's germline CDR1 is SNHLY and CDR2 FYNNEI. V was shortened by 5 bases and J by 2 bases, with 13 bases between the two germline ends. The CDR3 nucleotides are TGTGCCAGCAGTTTACAACAGGGTGGCAATCAGCCCCAGCATTTT. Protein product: CASSLQQGGNQPQHF. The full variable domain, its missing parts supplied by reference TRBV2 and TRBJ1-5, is EPEVTQTPSHQVTQMGQEVILRCVPISNHLYFYWYRQILGQKVEFLVSFYNNEISEKSEIFDDQFSVERPDGSNFTLKIRSTKLEDSAMYFCASSLQQGGNQPQHFGDGTRLSIL.

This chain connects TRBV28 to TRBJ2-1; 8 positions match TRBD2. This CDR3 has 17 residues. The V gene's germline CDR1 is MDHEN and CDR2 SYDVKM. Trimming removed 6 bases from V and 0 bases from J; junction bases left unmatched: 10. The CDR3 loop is CASSFYTGTSSYNEQFF. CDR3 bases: TGTGCCAGCAGCTTTTATACCGGGACTAGCTCCTACAATGAGCAGTTCTTC.

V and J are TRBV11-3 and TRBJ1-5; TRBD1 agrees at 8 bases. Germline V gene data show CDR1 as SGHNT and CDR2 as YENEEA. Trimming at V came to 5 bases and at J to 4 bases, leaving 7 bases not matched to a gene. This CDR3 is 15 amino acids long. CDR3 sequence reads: CASSQRTGPNQPQHF. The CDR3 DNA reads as TGTGCCAGCAGCCAGCGGACAGGGCCGAATCAGCCCCAGCATTTT.

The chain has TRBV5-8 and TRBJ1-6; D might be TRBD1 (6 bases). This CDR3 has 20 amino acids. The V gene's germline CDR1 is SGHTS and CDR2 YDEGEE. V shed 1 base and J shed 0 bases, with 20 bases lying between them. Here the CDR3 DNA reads TGTGCCAGCAGCTTGTTTTCCCCTAATACAGGGAGCTCCTATAATTCACCCCTCCACTTT. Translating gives CASSLFSPNTGSSYNSPLHF.

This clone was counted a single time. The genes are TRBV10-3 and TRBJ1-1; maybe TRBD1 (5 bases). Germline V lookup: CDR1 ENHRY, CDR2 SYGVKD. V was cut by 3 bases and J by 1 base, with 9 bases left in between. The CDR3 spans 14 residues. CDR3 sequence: CAISDQGRNTEAFF. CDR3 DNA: TGTGCCATCAGTGACCAGGGAAGGAACACTGAAGCTTTCTTT.

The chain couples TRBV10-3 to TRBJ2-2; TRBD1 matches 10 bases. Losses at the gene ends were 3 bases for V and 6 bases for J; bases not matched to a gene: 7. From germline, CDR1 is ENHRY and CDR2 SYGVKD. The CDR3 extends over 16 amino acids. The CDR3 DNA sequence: TGTGCCATCAGTGACCATGTGGGACAGGGGCCCGGGGAGCTGTTTTTT. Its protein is CAISDHVGQGPGELFF.

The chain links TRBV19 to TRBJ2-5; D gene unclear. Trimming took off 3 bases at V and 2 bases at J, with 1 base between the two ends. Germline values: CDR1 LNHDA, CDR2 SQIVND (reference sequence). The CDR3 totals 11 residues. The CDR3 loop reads CASSIQETQYF. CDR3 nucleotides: TGTGCCAGTAGTATTCAAGAGACCCAGTACTTC.

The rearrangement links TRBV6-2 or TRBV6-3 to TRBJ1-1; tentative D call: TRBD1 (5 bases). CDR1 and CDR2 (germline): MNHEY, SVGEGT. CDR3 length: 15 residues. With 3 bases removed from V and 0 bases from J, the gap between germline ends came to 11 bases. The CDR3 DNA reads TGTGCCAGCAGTTATCCGACAGCCATGAACACTGAAGCTTTCTTT. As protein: CASSYPTAMNTEAFF.

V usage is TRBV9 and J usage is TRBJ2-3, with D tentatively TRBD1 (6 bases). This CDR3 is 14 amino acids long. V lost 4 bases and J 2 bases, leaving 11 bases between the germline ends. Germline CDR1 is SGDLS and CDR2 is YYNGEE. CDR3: CASSLGQYTDTQYF. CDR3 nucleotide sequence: TGTGCCAGCAGCCTTGGACAGTACACAGATACGCAGTATTTT.

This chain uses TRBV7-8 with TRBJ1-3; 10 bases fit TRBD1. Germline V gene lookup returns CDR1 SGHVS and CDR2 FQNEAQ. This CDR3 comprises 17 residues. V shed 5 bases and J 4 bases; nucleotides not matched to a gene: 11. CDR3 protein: CASSQTEGTGEGNTIYF. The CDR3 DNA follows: TGTGCCAGCAGCCAAACAGAGGGGACAGGGGAAGGAAACACCATATATTTT.

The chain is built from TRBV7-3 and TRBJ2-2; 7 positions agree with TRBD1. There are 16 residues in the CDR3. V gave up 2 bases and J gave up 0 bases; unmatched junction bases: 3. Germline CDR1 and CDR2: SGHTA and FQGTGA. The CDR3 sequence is CASSLLGGTNTGELFF. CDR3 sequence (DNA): TGTGCCAGCAGCTTACTAGGGGGCACGAACACCGGGGAGCTGTTTTTT.

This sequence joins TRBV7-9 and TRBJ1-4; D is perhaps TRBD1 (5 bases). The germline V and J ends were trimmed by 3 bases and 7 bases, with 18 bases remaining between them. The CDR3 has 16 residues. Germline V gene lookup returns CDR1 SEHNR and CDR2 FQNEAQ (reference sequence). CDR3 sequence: CASSFGRRAEGEKLFF. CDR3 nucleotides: TGTGCCAGCAGCTTCGGGCGCAGGGCCGAGGGTGAAAAACTGTTTTTT.

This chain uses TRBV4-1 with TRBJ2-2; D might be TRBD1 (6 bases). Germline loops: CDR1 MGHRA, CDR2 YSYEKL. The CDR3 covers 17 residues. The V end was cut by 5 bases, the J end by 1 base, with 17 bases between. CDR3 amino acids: CASSKQGLRGNTGELFF. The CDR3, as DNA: TGCGCCAGCAGCAAACAGGGTCTGAGGGGGAACACCGGGGAGCTGTTTTTT.

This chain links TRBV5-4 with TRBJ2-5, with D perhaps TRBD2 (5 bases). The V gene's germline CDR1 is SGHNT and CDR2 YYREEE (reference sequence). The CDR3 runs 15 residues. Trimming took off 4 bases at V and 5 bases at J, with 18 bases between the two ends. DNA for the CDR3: TGTGCCAGCAGCCCGGAGGCCCTTCCGGGGGAGACCCAGTACTTC. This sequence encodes CASSPEALPGETQYF.

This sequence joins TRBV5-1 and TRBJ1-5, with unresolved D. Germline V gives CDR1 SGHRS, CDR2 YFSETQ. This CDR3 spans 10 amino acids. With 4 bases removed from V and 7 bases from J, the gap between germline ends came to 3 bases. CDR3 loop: CASSRQPQHF. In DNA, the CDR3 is TGCGCCAGCAGCCGACAGCCCCAGCATTTT.

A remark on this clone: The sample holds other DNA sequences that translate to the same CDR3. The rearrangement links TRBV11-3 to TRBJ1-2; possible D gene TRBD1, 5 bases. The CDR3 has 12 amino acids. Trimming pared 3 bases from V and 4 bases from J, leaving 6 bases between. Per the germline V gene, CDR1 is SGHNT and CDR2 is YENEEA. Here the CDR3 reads CASSFGTYGYTF. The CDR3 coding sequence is TGTGCCAGCAGCTTTGGGACCTATGGCTACACCTTC.

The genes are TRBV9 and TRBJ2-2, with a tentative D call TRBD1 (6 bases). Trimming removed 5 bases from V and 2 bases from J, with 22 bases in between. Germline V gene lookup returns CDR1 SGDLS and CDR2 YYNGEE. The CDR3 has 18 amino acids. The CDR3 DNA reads TGTGCCAGCAGGGGGGCTGCAGGGGCGAGTCGAAACACCGGGGAGCTGTTTTTT. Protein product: CASRGAAGASRNTGELFF.